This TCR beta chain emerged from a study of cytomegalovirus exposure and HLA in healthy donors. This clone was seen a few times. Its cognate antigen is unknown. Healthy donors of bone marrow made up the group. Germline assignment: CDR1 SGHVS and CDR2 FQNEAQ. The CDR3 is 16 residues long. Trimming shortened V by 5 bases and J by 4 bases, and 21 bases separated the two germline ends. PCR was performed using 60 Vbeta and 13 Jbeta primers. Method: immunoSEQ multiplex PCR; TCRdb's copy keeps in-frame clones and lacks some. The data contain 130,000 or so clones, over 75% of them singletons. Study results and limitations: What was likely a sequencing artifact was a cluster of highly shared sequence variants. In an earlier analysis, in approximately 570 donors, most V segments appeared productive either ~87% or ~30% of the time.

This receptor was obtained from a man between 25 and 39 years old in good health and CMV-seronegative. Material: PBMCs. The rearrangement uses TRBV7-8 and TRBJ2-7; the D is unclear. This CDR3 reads CASSPKPWQEEYEQYF. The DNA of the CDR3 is TGTGCCAGCAGCCCCAAGCCATGGCAGGAAGAGTACGAGCAGTACTTC.